The 15 T cell receptor beta chains in this list originate from one sample, sequenced in a study of shared clonotypes between healthy human individuals. Here immunoSEQ multiplex PCR was the method, and the copy in TCRdb shows in-frame clones only, minus some. This table holds about half a million clones, approximately 81% found once. What was sequenced was PBMCs. The receptors were sampled from a woman aged 40 to 49 in good health. Some clones in this sample may be carry-over from other donors' samples.

This chain uses TRBV9 with TRBJ1-1; TRBD1 aligns across 7 bases. This CDR3 region has 14 residues. Trimming cost V 3 bases and J 0 bases; bases outside gene matches: 2. The V gene's germline CDR1 is SGDLS and CDR2 YYNGEE. CDR3 in amino acids: CASSGGQMNTEAFF. Written as DNA, the CDR3 is TGTGCCAGCAGCGGGGGACAGATGAACACTGAAGCTTTCTTT.

The rearrangement uses TRBV15 and TRBJ2-7; D is perhaps TRBD1 (5 bases). CDR3 length: 15 amino acids. V gave up 0 bases and J gave up 3 bases, with 12 bases separating them. Germline V gene sequence: CDR1 LNHNV, CDR2 YYDKDF (reference sequence). The CDR3 DNA follows: TGTGCCACCAGCAGAGATTTCAGACAGTTCTACGAGCAGTACTTC. As protein: CATSRDFRQFYEQYF.

The chain employs TRBV7-8 and TRBJ2-5; either TRBD1 or TRBD2 may supply D (6 bases each). CDR1 SGHVS and CDR2 FQNEAQ come from the germline V gene. V lost 0 bases and J 5 bases, leaving 10 bases between the germline ends. This CDR3 is built from 14 residues. CDR3 amino acids: CASSLAGGLETQYF. The CDR3 bases are TGTGCCAGCAGCTTAGCAGGGGGGCTGGAGACCCAGTACTTC.

V gene TRBV6-5 combines with J gene TRBJ2-7, with 8 nucleotides matching TRBD1. The CDR3 spans 15 residues. The trim removed 5 bases at V and 2 bases at J, leaving 8 bases unmatched. CDR1 and CDR2 (germline): MNHEY, SVGAGI. CDR3 bases: TGTGCCAGCAGTACGGACAGGGTGGGACCCTACGAGCAGTACTTC. It yields the protein CASSTDRVGPYEQYF.

The V gene is TRBV28, the J gene TRBJ2-4; weak D call: TRBD1 (7 bases). This CDR3 contains 17 residues. CDR1 is MDHEN, CDR2 SYDVKM, per germline. Trimming took off 6 bases at V and 1 base at J, with 19 bases between the two ends. In DNA form, the CDR3 reads TGTGCCAGCAGCCAACGCAGGGGGGCGGCGGCCAAAAACATTCAGTACTTC. It is translated as CASSQRRGAAAKNIQYF.

The CDR3: CASSKLSYEQYF. The DNA of the CDR3 is TGTGCCAGCAGTAAACTCTCCTACGAGCAGTACTTC. The V gene is TRBV25-1, the J gene TRBJ2-7; D call uncertain. Trimming left V 5 bases short and J 0 bases short, with 5 bases between. Germline V gene sequence: CDR1 MGHDK, CDR2 SYGVNS. The CDR3 totals 12 residues.

The J gene is TRBJ2-1, the V gene TRBV25-1; TRBD2 matches at 12 bases. Germline V gives CDR1 MGHDK, CDR2 SYGVNS. The V and J ends lost 4 bases and 2 bases, in that order; junction bases with no gene match: 3. CDR3 length: 16 residues. The CDR3 protein is CASSGTSGTAYNEQFF. CDR3 DNA sequence: TGTGCCAGCAGTGGGACTAGCGGGACAGCCTACAATGAGCAGTTCTTC.

The CDR3 sequence: CASSLQYEQYF. CDR3 bases: TGTGCCAGCAGCCTTCAGTACGAGCAGTACTTC. The chain has TRBV2 and TRBJ2-7; no reliable D call. V was trimmed by 6 bases and J by 4 bases, leaving 7 bases between them. The CDR3 extends over 11 amino acids. Germline CDR1 and CDR2: SNHLY and FYNNEI.

Concerning this clone itself: A far larger clone is a single base away, which makes a read error likely. The chain combines TRBV5-1 with TRBJ2-7; TRBD2 matches at 8 bases. The CDR3 is 15 amino acids. CDR1 SGHRS and CDR2 YFSETQ come from the germline V gene. Germline trimming cut 0 bases from V and 6 bases from J; bases unmatched to any gene: 8. The CDR3: CASSLGGRAGGEQYF. Written as DNA, the CDR3 is TGCGCCAGCAGCTTGGGCGGACGCGCGGGGGGCGAGCAGTACTTC.

The CDR3 region has the DNA TGTGCCAGCAGTTTATTAGCGGGATCGAATGAGCAGTTCTTC. Amino acids: CASSLLAGSNEQFF. V gene TRBV28 combines with J gene TRBJ2-1, with 8 bases matching TRBD2. Germline V CDR1 and CDR2: MDHEN, SYDVKM. This CDR3 contains 14 residues. The junction had 3 bases not matched to a gene; V was cut back by 1 base and J by 7 bases.

The chain couples TRBV30 to TRBJ1-1; the D gene is possibly TRBD1 (5 bases). Per the germline V gene, CDR1 is GTSNPN and CDR2 is SVGIG (reference sequence). Trimming left V 8 bases short and J 1 base short, with 14 bases between. The CDR3 loop spans 13 amino acids. As DNA, the CDR3 is TGTGCCCGATCCCGGGACGGGAACACTGAAGCTTTCTTT. The encoded protein is CARSRDGNTEAFF.

The chain is built from TRBV9 and TRBJ1-2; D perhaps matches TRBD1 (5 bases). CDR3 length equals 16 residues. Between the trimmed V and J ends, which lost 0 bases and 6 bases, there was a span of 18 bases. Germline values: CDR1 SGDLS, CDR2 YYNGEE. For the CDR3, the DNA is TGTGCCAGCAGCGTAGACCTTCTGCAGGGAGGTGATGGCTACACCTTC. Its translation: CASSVDLLQGGDGYTF. Drawing the rest from reference TRBV9 and TRBJ1-2, the complete variable domain is DSGVTQTPKHLITATGQRVTLRCSPRSGDLSVYWYQQSLDQGLQFLIQYYNGEERAKGNILERFSAQQFPDLHSELNLSSLELGDSALYFCASSVDLLQGGDGYTFGSGTRLTVV.

The chain employs TRBV11-2 and TRBJ1-2; D not resolved. This CDR3 has 13 residues. Germline V gene lookup returns CDR1 SGHAT and CDR2 FQNNGV. V was trimmed by 5 bases and J by 4 bases, leaving 11 bases between them. This CDR3 reads CASSPSRGYGYTF. CDR3 bases: TGTGCCAGCAGCCCCAGCCGGGGCTATGGCTACACCTTC.

Note on this clone: A much larger clone lies a single base off, so this may be a read error. The same CDR3 arises from other DNA sequences in this sample as well. The J gene is TRBJ2-5, the V gene TRBV7-2; no reliable D call. The CDR3 has 11 residues. With 5 bases removed from V and 2 bases from J, the gap between germline ends came to 3 bases. The germline V gene encodes CDR1 SGHTA and CDR2 FQGNSA. The CDR3 loop is CASSLQETQYF. The CDR3 coding sequence is TGTGCCAGCAGCCTACAAGAGACCCAGTACTTC.

The chain is built from TRBV29-1 and TRBJ2-7; TRBD2 matches 11 bases. This CDR3 has 12 residues. CDR1 SQVTM and CDR2 ANQGSEA come from the germline V gene. V dropped 4 bases and J dropped 5; count of bases not matched to a gene: 1. CDR3 DNA: TGCAGCGTTGCACTAGCGGGAGACGAGCAGTACTTC. Translated: CSVALAGDEQYF.